A single sample gave rise to the 2 T cell receptor beta chains below, sequenced in a study of blood T cell repertoires in COVID-19. The table came from immunoSEQ multiplex PCR; TCRdb's copy has only in-frame clones and leaves some out. Here the sample spans about 380,000 clones, around 84% being singletons. Sequenced: peripheral blood. These receptors came from a woman aged 18 to 35 with acute or convalescent COVID-19.

J is TRBJ2-7 and V is TRBV7-8; TRBD2 matches at 11 bases. Germline V gene data show CDR1 as SGHVS and CDR2 as FQNEAQ. Losses at the gene ends were 6 bases for V and 6 bases for J; bases not matched to a gene: 13. The CDR3 loop spans 16 amino acids. CDR3 residues: CASSRLAGQYTSEQYF. As DNA, the CDR3 is TGTGCCAGCAGTCGACTAGCGGGGCAGTACACTAGCGAGCAGTACTTC.

This clone came up once. The J gene is TRBJ2-7, the V gene TRBV14; D gene unclear. This CDR3 region has 14 residues. V gave up 2 bases and J gave up 0 bases, with 8 bases separating them. CDR1 and CDR2 from the germline V gene are SGHDN and FVKESK. For the CDR3, the DNA is TGTGCCAGCAGCCAATTGGGCAGCTCCTACGAGCAGTACTTC. This gives the protein CASSQLGSSYEQYF. Looking up the rest from reference TRBV14 and TRBJ2-7 gives the full variable domain: EAGVTQFPSHSVIEKGQTVTLRCDPISGHDNLYWYRRVMGKEIKFLLHFVKESKQDESGMPNNRFLAERTGGTYSTLKVQPAELEDSGVYFCASSQLGSSYEQYFGPGTRLTVT.